This T cell receptor beta chain was observed in a study of T cell responses to AZD1222 COVID-19 vaccine (dated by TCRdb to the early 2020s). Background on the whole study: TCR sequencing was performed for roughly 240 trial participants, of whom roughly 200 were given two doses of AZD1222 and some 26 were given two doses of MenACWY control vaccine. Trial participants were enrolled by age into 18-55, 56-69 and 70-plus year subgroups, with around 150, 28 and 57 TCR-sequenced participants respectively. Broader findings and caveats from the paper: Reportedly, almost half of the unique spike-specific TCRs recognized epitopes lying outside the regions that are mutated in the B.1.351 and B.1.1.7 variants. The vaccine-associated CD4 TCRs covered the entire spike protein, and the dominant responses fell in regions 160-218 and 743-854. No day 14 peak-response samples were available, so repertoires were characterized only after the peak T cell response. Participants were mostly white British, with more females than males. The authors suggested clonal diversity may have been underestimated. In the small 56-69-year group, the increase in depth fell short of significance, most likely because of low power. Conclusions about previously exposed vaccinees are limited, since just a handful of AZD1222 recipients were seropositive for SARS-CoV-2 at baseline. After two AZD1222 doses, spike-specific TCR breadth and depth were significantly higher than at day 0 and than in MenACWY recipients.

The CDR3 regions of human TCRbeta chains were subjected to immunosequencing. As for the authors' bioinformatics: Repertoire TCRs were matched against a reference library of SARS-CoV-2-specific TCRs generated with the MIRA antigen-specificity platform. Breadth was defined as the fraction of unique TCRs that were SARS-CoV-2-associated, and depth was defined as the fraction of total T cells that were SARS-CoV-2-associated. Using the MIRA data, each spike-specific TCR was assigned both to the spike region to which the TCR was reactive and to a CD4 or CD8 class. Log10-transformed breadth and depth values were compared by one-way ANOVA with Sidak's multiple comparisons tests. In TCRdb, the immuneACCESS table is reduced to in-frame sequences with V and J assigned. These tables do not hold every clone; where another copy was compared, an unresolved V gene accounts for under half, and the others remain unexplained. V, J and clone size are taken as reported in that table, and D and trimming were inferred from the DNA itself. Counted in this sample were 150,000 to 200,000 clones; about 90% of them appeared once. More than 3.5% of the sample is in the top ten clones.

The sample's time point label, in plain terms: about 28 days (+/-7) after the second vaccine dose. The treatment or condition label, as the study defines it: meningococcal conjugate vaccine given as trial control. Samples from vaccinated people were obtained from the UK trials COV001 and COV002, which included a single-blind randomized controlled phase 2/3 trial of AZD1222 (ChAdOx1 nCoV-19) in healthy adults. For TCRbeta chain sequencing, PBMC samples from trial participants were taken at day 0 and at day 28 after the second dose. The CDR3, from cysteine to phenylalanine, totals 17 residues. The entry retains the CDR3 DNA only, 51 bases that are in frame from base 1. The germline V gene sets CDR1 to KGHSH and CDR2 to LQKENI. The junction carries 14 bases between V and J, which are trimmed by 2 bases and 1 base respectively. Details on this clone: No cognate antigen has been identified for it. No quality values exist for individual bases; no much larger clone is one base distant.

Recombination connected TRBV18 to TRBJ2-2, with the D gene not clear enough to name. The sequence came from an adult who received the MenACWY meningococcal vaccine as a control. The sequencing used peripheral blood, collected 28 days after the second dose of the MenACWY control vaccine. The nucleotide sequence is given as TGTGCCAGCTCACCATTGGAGACCCCATTGAACACCGGGGAGCTGTTTTTT. Its translation reads: CASSPLETPLNTGELFF.